Below, 29 T cell receptor beta chains from the same sample are listed, as sequenced in a study of blood T cell repertoires in COVID-19. Produced via immunoSEQ multiplex PCR; TCRdb's table is partial and in-frame only. The sample includes 220,000 or so clones, 82% of them seen just once. Sequenced input: peripheral blood. Receptors originate from a woman aged 80 or over with acute or convalescent COVID-19.

The chain carries TRBV19 and TRBJ1-6; no clear D. Trimming took 3 bases from V and 10 from J, leaving 19 bases between them. The CDR3 has 16 amino acids. Per the germline V gene, CDR1 is LNHDA and CDR2 is SQIVND (reference sequence). The CDR3 DNA follows: TGTGCCAGTAGTATGCCCGGCGGGGTAAGAGGGTCACCCCTCCACTTT. Its translation: CASSMPGGVRGSPLHF.

The table lists this clone with a few counts. The CDR3 sequence: CASSRPPGFADTQYF. For the CDR3, the DNA is TGTGCCAGCAGTAGGCCCCCAGGGTTTGCAGATACGCAGTATTTT. V and J are TRBV27 and TRBJ2-3, with a possible D match to TRBD1 (5 bases). This CDR3 comprises 15 residues. Germline V lookup: CDR1 MNHEY, CDR2 SMNVEV (reference sequence). V was pared by 5 bases and J by 4 bases, with 16 bases between.

The chain uses TRBV5-8 and TRBJ1-1; tentative D call: TRBD1 (6 bases). The CDR3 sequence is 14 residues long. The V and J ends lost 0 bases and 2 bases respectively, with 8 bases between them. Germline values: CDR1 SGHTS, CDR2 YDEGEE. CDR3 nucleotide sequence: TGTGCCAGCAGCTTGGGACAGGTAAACACTGAAGCTTTCTTT. It codes for CASSLGQVNTEAFF.

This clone was counted once. This rearrangement joins TRBV2 to TRBJ1-2; D unresolved. The CDR3 loop spans 13 amino acids. The V gene's germline CDR1 is SNHLY and CDR2 FYNNEI. Trimming took off 2 bases at V and 5 bases at J, with 9 bases between the two ends. The CDR3 DNA sequence: TGTGCCAGCAGTGAACGGGGTGGGTATGGCTACACCTTC. It is translated as CASSERGGYGYTF.

This rearrangement joins TRBV5-8 to TRBJ1-1; weak D call: TRBD1 (5 bases). Trimming took off 4 bases at V and 2 bases at J, with 12 bases between the two ends. CDR1 and CDR2 from the germline V gene are SGHTS and YDEGEE. The CDR3 spans 14 residues. This CDR3 reads CASSTGRINTEAFF. The CDR3 DNA reads TGTGCCAGCAGCACAGGTCGGATTAACACTGAAGCTTTCTTT.

The chain carries TRBV5-1 and TRBJ2-1, with a weak D call TRBD2 (6 bases). This CDR3 spans 15 amino acids. Germline CDR1 reads SGHRS; CDR2 reads YFSETQ. V was shortened by 1 base and J by 8 bases, with 16 bases between the two germline ends. The DNA for the CDR3 is TGCGCCAGCAGCTTGATCCGGGGGTCTGGGGATGAGCAGTTCTTC. Amino acid sequence: CASSLIRGSGDEQFF.

The genes are TRBV6-1 and TRBJ1-1; 8 bases agree with TRBD1. Germline lookup yields CDR1 MNHNS and CDR2 SASEGT. The length of the CDR3 is 13 residues. The V gene end was trimmed by 2 bases and the J gene end by 8 bases; junction bases not matched to a gene: 4. The CDR3 here is CASSEWTGLEAFF. The CDR3 DNA is TGTGCCAGCAGTGAATGGACAGGGTTGGAAGCTTTCTTT.

This clone has only a few counts. V usage is TRBV4-2 and J usage is TRBJ2-3; possibly TRBD2 for D (5 bases). CDR1 LGHNA and CDR2 YNFKEQ come from the germline V gene. This CDR3 has 14 amino acids. Trimming left V 0 bases short and J 3 bases short, with 7 bases between. CDR3 amino acids: CASSQDRGTDTQYF. In DNA form, the CDR3 reads TGTGCCAGCAGCCAAGATCGGGGTACAGATACGCAGTATTTT.

In this sample, this clone turned up a few times. The chain combines TRBV5-4 with TRBJ1-1; possibly TRBD1 for D (5 bases). V dropped 4 bases and J dropped 3 bases, with 16 bases sitting between them. This CDR3 comprises 15 residues. Germline CDR1 SGHNT, CDR2 YYREEE (reference sequence). CDR3 residues: CASSRQGVGHTEAFF. The CDR3 nucleotides are TGTGCCAGCAGCCGCCAGGGTGTGGGGCACACTGAAGCTTTCTTT. Filled out from reference TRBV5-4 and TRBJ1-1, the complete variable domain reads ETGVTQSPTHLIKTRGQQVTLRCSSQSGHNTVSWYQQALGQGPQFIFQYYREEENGRGNFPPRFSGLQFPNYSSELNVNALELDDSALYLCASSRQGVGHTEAFFGQGTRLTVV.

The chain combines TRBV6-6 with TRBJ1-4, with D unresolved. The CDR3 extends over 14 amino acids. The germline CDR1 and CDR2 sequences are MNHNY and SVGAGI (reference sequence). V was shortened by 4 bases and J by 7 bases, with 13 bases between the two germline ends. CDR3 in amino acids: CASSLVIRGEKLFF. The CDR3, as DNA: TGTGCCAGCAGTTTGGTTATCAGAGGTGAAAAACTGTTTTTT.

This clone appeared a few times. The CDR3 DNA follows: TGTGCCAGCAGCTTAACAGGGATCTCTGGGGCCAACGTCCTGACTTTC. Translated, it gives CASSLTGISGANVLTF. The rearrangement links TRBV11-3 to TRBJ2-6, with D perhaps TRBD1 (6 bases). Trimming removed 2 bases at V and 0 bases at J, with 8 bases between. This CDR3 has 16 amino acids. The germline gives CDR1 SGHNT, CDR2 YENEEA.

The chain combines TRBV5-4 with TRBJ2-1; 13 bases line up with TRBD2. The germline gives CDR1 SGHNT, CDR2 YYREEE (reference sequence). There are 17 residues in the CDR3. V was pared by 0 bases and J by 6 bases, with 6 bases of the junction left unmatched. CDR3 amino acids: CASSLGGLAGNINEQFF. The CDR3 nucleotides read TGTGCCAGCAGCTTGGGGGGACTAGCGGGGAATATCAATGAGCAGTTCTTC.

V is TRBV3-1 (or the pseudogene TRBV3-2) and J is TRBJ1-1, with no clear D. Germline CDR1 and CDR2: LGHDT and YNNKEL (reference sequence). The CDR3 is made up of 13 amino acids. Trimming shortened V by 1 base and J by 6 bases, and 9 bases separated the two germline ends. CDR3 DNA: TGTGCCAGCAGCCAAGTGCCAGAATCTGAAGCTTTCTTT. Translated, it gives CASSQVPESEAFF.

Here the CDR3 reads CASSSRTSGVYNEQFF. The CDR3 DNA sequence: TGTGCCAGCAGCTCCCGAACTAGCGGGGTTTACAATGAGCAGTTCTTC. The chain links TRBV7-8 to TRBJ2-1; TRBD2 matches 10 bases. The J segment lost 4 bases and the V segment lost 4 bases, leaving 7 bases of the junction unmatched. Germline V CDR1 and CDR2: SGHVS, FQNEAQ. The CDR3 contains 16 residues. Complete variable domain (other parts from reference TRBV7-8 and TRBJ2-1): GAGVSQSPRYKVAKRGQDVALRCDPISGHVSLFWYQQALGQGPEFLTYFQNEAQLDKSGLPSDRFFAERPEGSVSTLKIQRTQQEDSAVYLCASSSRTSGVYNEQFFGPGTRLTVL.

The chain has TRBV2 and TRBJ1-1; 10 positions agree with TRBD1. Germline V gives CDR1 SNHLY, CDR2 FYNNEI. V shed 9 bases, J shed 8 bases, and the junction held 6 bases outside the gene matches. This CDR3 is built from 12 residues. CDR3 sequence reads: CARSGTGEEAFF. DNA of the CDR3: TGTGCCAGATCCGGGACAGGGGAGGAAGCTTTCTTT.

The rearrangement uses TRBV23-1 and TRBJ2-1, with TRBD2 as a possible D gene (6 bases). Being an ORF, TRBV23-1 has a function that is uncertain. The CDR3 is made up of 17 amino acids. With 7 bases removed from V and 5 bases from J, the gap between germline ends came to 24 bases. The CDR3 DNA reads TGCGCCAGCATCCCAATATGGAGGCCTCGGAGGGACAATGAGCAGTTCTTC. Translation gives CASIPIWRPRRDNEQFF.

The chain combines TRBV6-6 with TRBJ1-3, with 7 bases lining up with TRBD1. This CDR3 contains 15 residues. J lost 4 bases, V lost 5 bases, and 8 bases had no gene match. Germline CDR1 is MNHNY and CDR2 is SVGAGI (reference sequence). The CDR3 sequence: CASSAGQFLGNTIYF. The CDR3 nucleotides read TGTGCCAGCAGTGCGGGACAGTTCCTAGGAAACACCATATATTTT.

This clone was seen a few times. This sequence joins TRBV6-1 and TRBJ1-4; no reliable D call. This CDR3 is 13 amino acids long. Looked up from germline, CDR1 is MNHNS and CDR2 is SASEGT. The V end was cut by 3 bases, the J end by 4 bases, with 6 bases between. This chain's CDR3 is CASSETGNEKLFF. The CDR3 coding sequence is TGTGCCAGCAGTGAGACGGGTAATGAAAAACTGTTTTTT.

The chain recombines TRBV6-2 or TRBV6-3 with TRBJ1-1; TRBD1 matches 7 bases. The CDR3 runs to 18 residues. The germline gives CDR1 MNHEY, CDR2 SVGEGT. Trimming removed 2 bases from V and 0 bases from J; junction bases left unmatched: 12. In nucleotides, the CDR3 is TGTGCCAGCAGTTACCCCAGTATCCCGACAGGGATGAACACTGAAGCTTTCTTT. This translates into CASSYPSIPTGMNTEAFF.

This chain joins TRBV6-6 and TRBJ2-3; TRBD2 matches at 10 bases. In germline, CDR1 is MNHNY, CDR2 SVGAGI (reference sequence). J gave up 6 bases and V 6 bases, and 9 bases lay outside the gene matches. The CDR3 spans 15 residues. The CDR3 is CASSRSSGGTDTQYF. DNA for the CDR3: TGTGCCAGCAGCCGCTCTAGCGGGGGAACGGATACGCAGTATTTT.

V and J are TRBV2 and TRBJ1-4; 9 bases map to TRBD1. Germline-derived CDR1 and CDR2 are SNHLY and FYNNEI. J lost 8 bases, V lost 5 bases, and 9 bases had no gene match. The length of the CDR3 is 15 residues. The CDR3 loop reads CASSLDRGSYEKLFF. CDR3 nucleotides: TGTGCCAGCAGTTTGGACAGGGGATCTTACGAAAAACTGTTTTTT.

This sequence joins TRBV27 and TRBJ1-2; D is possibly TRBD1 (5 bases). Germline V lookup: CDR1 MNHEY, CDR2 SMNVEV (reference sequence). This CDR3 region has 15 residues. Between the trimmed V and J ends, which lost 6 bases and 3 bases, there was a span of 17 bases. CDR3 in amino acids: CASRDAMGRDYGYTF. In nucleotides, the CDR3 is TGTGCCAGCAGGGACGCTATGGGGCGCGACTATGGCTACACCTTC.

V is TRBV9 and J is TRBJ2-1; D unclear. This CDR3 is built from 15 residues. Trimming stripped 4 bases from V and 10 bases from J, with 21 bases between. From germline, CDR1 is SGDLS and CDR2 YYNGEE. CDR3 residues: CASSPPGTPGLEQFF. CDR3 sequence (DNA): TGTGCCAGCAGCCCCCCAGGAACTCCCGGTCTGGAGCAGTTCTTC.

This clone has just one count. The rearrangement links TRBV7-2 to TRBJ1-4, with D maybe TRBD1 (5 bases). The CDR3 runs to 12 residues. Germline V CDR1 and CDR2: SGHTA, FQGNSA. V lost 4 bases, J lost 8 bases, and 8 bases lay in between. The CDR3 sequence is CASSSDREKLFF. The CDR3 DNA is TGTGCCAGCAGCTCCGACAGAGAAAAACTGTTTTTT.

The V gene is TRBV11-2, the J gene TRBJ1-1; D ambiguous. The CDR3 is 14 residues long. V lost 5 bases and J 4 bases, leaving 14 bases between the germline ends. CDR1 is SGHAT, CDR2 FQNNGV, per germline. CDR3 nucleotides: TGTGCCAGCAGCCGAAATGCCGGTGGCACTGAAGCTTTCTTT. It specifies CASSRNAGGTEAFF.

The chain has TRBV9 and TRBJ1-2; D is unclear. The CDR3 loop spans 15 amino acids. Germline V gives CDR1 SGDLS, CDR2 YYNGEE. Trimming cost V 0 bases and J 0 bases, with 9 bases left between them. The CDR3 protein is CASSVDPEANYGYTF. CDR3 bases: TGTGCCAGCAGCGTAGACCCCGAGGCTAACTATGGCTACACCTTC.

The chain uses TRBV5-4 and TRBJ2-7, with 8 bases that match TRBD1. From germline, CDR1 is SGHNT and CDR2 YYREEE (reference sequence). With 4 bases clipped from V and 6 bases from J, the junction kept 9 bases outside the gene matches. CDR3 size: 14 residues. The CDR3 reads CASSTRSDRVEQYF. CDR3 in DNA: TGTGCCAGCAGCACTCGATCGGACAGGGTCGAGCAGTACTTC. Full variable domain (missing parts from reference TRBV5-4 and TRBJ2-7): ETGVTQSPTHLIKTRGQQVTLRCSSQSGHNTVSWYQQALGQGPQFIFQYYREEENGRGNFPPRFSGLQFPNYSSELNVNALELDDSALYLCASSTRSDRVEQYFGPGTRLTVT.

The rearrangement links TRBV6-6 to TRBJ1-4; D ambiguous. This CDR3 comprises 14 residues. Trimming removed 7 bases at V and 8 bases at J, with 17 bases between. Germline values: CDR1 MNHNY, CDR2 SVGAGI (reference sequence). The CDR3 DNA is TGTGCCAGCACAATGGGCGCCGGGGAAGAAAAACTGTTTTTT. This codes for CASTMGAGEEKLFF.

The rearrangement links TRBV20-1 to TRBJ2-1; 8 bases align to TRBD2. This CDR3 is 17 amino acids long. Unmatched junction bases numbered 11, after V lost 3 bases and J lost 1 base. Germline V gene data show CDR1 as DFQATT and CDR2 as SNEGSKA (reference sequence). The CDR3 region is CSASLKSGGGSYNEQFF. The CDR3 nucleotides are TGCAGTGCTAGTCTCAAATCGGGAGGGGGGTCCTACAATGAGCAGTTCTTC.